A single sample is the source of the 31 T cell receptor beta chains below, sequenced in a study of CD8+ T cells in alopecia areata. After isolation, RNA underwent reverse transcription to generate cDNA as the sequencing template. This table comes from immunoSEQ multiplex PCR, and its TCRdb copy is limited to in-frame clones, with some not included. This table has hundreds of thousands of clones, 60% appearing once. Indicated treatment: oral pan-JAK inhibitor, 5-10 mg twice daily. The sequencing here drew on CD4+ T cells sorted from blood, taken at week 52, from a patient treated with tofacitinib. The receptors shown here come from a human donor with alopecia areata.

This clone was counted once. CDR3: CAWNRGGMYF. CDR3 sequence (DNA): TGTGCCTGGAACCGGGGGGGAATGTATTTT. The chain uses TRBV30 and TRBJ2-3, with 8 positions matching TRBD2. The length of the CDR3 is 10 residues. Germline assignment: CDR1 GTSNPN and CDR2 SVGIG (reference sequence). Germline trimming cut 4 bases from V and 14 bases from J; bases unmatched to any gene: 5.

CDR3 sequence reads: CASSPAGNEQFF. The CDR3 nucleotides are TGCGCCAGCAGCCCGGCAGGGAATGAGCAGTTCTTC. The chain uses TRBV5-1 and TRBJ2-1; D might be TRBD1 (5 bases). The CDR3 has 12 residues. Per germline, CDR1 SGHRS and CDR2 YFSETQ. V was cut by 4 bases and J by 7 bases, with 9 bases left in between.

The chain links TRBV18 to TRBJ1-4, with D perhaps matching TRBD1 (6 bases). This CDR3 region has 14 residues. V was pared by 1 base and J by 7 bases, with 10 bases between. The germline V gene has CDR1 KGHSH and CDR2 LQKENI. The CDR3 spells CASSPRGQGEKLFF. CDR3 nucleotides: TGTGCCAGCTCACCACGGGGGCAGGGTGAAAAACTGTTTTTT.

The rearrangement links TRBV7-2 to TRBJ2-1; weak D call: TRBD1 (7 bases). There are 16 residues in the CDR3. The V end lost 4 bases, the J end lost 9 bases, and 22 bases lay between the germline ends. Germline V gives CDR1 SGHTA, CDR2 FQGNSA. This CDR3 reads CASSSPPHTGEAEQFF. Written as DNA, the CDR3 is TGTGCCAGCAGCTCTCCCCCGCACACAGGGGAGGCTGAGCAGTTCTTC.

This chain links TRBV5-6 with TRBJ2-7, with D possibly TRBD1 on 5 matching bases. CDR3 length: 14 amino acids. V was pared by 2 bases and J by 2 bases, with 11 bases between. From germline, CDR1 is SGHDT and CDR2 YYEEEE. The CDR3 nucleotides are TGTGCCAGCAGCTTCTACAGGCTGCCCTACGAGCAGTACTTC. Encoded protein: CASSFYRLPYEQYF.

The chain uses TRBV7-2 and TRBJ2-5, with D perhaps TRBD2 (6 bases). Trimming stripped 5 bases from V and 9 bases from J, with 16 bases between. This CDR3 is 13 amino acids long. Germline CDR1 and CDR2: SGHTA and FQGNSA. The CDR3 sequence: CASSPGDLVAQYF. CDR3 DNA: TGTGCCAGCAGCCCCGGGGACTTGGTGGCCCAGTACTTC.

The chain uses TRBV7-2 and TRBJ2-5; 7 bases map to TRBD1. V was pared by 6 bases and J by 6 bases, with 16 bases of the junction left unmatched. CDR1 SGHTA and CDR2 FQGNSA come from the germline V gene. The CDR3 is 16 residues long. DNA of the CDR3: TGTGCCAGCAGGGACCAACAGGGGAAGCAGTCTAAGACCCAGTACTTC. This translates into CASRDQQGKQSKTQYF.

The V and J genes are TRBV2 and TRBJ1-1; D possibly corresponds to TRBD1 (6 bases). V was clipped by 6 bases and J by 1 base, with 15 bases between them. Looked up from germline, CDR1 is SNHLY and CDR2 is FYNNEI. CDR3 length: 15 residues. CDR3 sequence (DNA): TGTGCCAGCAGCCTTCTGACAGGCTCGAACACTGAAGCTTTCTTT. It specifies CASSLLTGSNTEAFF.

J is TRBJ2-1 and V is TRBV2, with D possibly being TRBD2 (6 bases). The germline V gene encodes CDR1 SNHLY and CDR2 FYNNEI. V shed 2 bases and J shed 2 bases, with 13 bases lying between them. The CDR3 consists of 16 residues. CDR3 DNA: TGTGCCAGCAGTGAAAGATGGAGGGCCACCTACAATGAGCAGTTCTTC. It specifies CASSERWRATYNEQFF.

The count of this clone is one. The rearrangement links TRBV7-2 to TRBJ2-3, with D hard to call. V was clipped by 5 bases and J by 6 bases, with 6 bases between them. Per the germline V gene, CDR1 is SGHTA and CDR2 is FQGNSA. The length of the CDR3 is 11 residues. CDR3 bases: TGTGCCAGCAGCCGGTGGGATACGCAGTATTTT. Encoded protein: CASSRWDTQYF.

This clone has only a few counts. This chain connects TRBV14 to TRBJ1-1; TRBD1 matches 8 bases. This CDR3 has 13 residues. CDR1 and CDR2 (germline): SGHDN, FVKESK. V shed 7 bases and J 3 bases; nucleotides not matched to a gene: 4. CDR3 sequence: CASNLRGHTEAFF. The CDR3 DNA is TGTGCCAGCAACCTCAGGGGGCACACTGAAGCTTTCTTT.

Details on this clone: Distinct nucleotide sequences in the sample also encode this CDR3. The CDR3: CASSYSGGQETQYF. CDR3 nucleotides: TGTGCCAGCAGTTACTCGGGGGGCCAAGAGACCCAGTACTTC. The chain has TRBV6-5 and TRBJ2-5, with D tentatively TRBD2 (6 bases). The CDR3 totals 14 residues. Germline loops: CDR1 MNHEY, CDR2 SVGAGI. Deletions cut 0 bases from V and 1 base from J, with 6 bases between.

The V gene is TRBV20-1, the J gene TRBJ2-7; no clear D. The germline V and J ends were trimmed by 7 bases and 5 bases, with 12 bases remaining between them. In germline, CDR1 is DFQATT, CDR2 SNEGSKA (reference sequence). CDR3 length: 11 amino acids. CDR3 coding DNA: TGCAGTGGAAGCCTGGGAAACGAGCAGTACTTC. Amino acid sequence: CSGSLGNEQYF.

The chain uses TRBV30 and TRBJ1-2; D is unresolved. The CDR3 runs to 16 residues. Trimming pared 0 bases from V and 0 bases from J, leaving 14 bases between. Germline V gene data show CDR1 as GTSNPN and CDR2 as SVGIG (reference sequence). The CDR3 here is CAWSVKRQPSNYGYTF. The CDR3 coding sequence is TGTGCCTGGAGTGTTAAGAGGCAGCCCTCTAACTATGGCTACACCTTC. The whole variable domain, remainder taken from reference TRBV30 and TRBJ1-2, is SQTIHQWPATLVQPVGSPLSLECTVEGTSNPNLYWYRQAAGRGLQLLFYSVGIGQISSEVPQNLSASRPQDRQFILSSKKLLLSDSGFYLCAWSVKRQPSNYGYTFGSGTRLTVV.

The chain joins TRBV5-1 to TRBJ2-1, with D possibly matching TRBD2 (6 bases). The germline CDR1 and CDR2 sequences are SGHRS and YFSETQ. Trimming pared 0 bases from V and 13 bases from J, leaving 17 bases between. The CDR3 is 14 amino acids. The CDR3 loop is CASSLEVPEGIQFF. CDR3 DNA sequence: TGCGCCAGCAGCTTGGAGGTCCCGGAGGGAATCCAGTTCTTC.

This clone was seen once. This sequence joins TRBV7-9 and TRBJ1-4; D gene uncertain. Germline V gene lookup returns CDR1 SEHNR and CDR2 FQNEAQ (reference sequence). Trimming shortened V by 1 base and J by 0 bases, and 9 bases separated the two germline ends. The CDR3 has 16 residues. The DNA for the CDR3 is TGTGCCAGCAGCTTAGATATGACCCCAACTAATGAAAAACTGTTTTTT. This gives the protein CASSLDMTPTNEKLFF.

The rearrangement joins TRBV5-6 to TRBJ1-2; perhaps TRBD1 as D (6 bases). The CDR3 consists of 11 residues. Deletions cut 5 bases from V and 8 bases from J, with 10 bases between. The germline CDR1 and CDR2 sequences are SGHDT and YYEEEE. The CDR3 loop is CASRSRGGYTF. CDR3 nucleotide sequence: TGTGCCAGCAGATCCAGGGGCGGCTACACCTTC.

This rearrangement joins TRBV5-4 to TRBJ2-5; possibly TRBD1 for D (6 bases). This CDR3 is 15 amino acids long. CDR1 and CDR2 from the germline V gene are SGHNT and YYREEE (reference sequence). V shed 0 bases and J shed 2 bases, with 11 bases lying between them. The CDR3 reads CASSLGGRAQETQYF. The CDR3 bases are TGTGCCAGCAGCTTGGGGGGGCGGGCTCAAGAGACCCAGTACTTC.

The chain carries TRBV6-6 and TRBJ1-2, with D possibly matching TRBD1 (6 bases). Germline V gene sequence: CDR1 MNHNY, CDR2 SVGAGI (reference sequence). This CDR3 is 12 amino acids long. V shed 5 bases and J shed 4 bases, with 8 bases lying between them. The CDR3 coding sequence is TGTGCCAGCAGTGACAGGCCCTATGGCTACACCTTC. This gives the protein CASSDRPYGYTF.

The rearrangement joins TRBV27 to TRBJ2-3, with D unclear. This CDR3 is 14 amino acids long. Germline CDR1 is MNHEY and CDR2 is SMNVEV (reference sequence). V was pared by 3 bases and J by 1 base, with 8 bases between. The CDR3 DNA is TGTGCCAGCAGTTTTGAACGGGGCACAGATACGCAGTATTTT. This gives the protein CASSFERGTDTQYF.

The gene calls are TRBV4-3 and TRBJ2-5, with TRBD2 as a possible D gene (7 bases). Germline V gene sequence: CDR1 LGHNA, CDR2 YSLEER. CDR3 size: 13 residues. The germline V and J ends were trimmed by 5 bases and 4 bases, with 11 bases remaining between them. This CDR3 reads CASSYREGETQYF. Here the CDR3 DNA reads TGCGCCAGCAGCTACAGGGAGGGAGAGACCCAGTACTTC.

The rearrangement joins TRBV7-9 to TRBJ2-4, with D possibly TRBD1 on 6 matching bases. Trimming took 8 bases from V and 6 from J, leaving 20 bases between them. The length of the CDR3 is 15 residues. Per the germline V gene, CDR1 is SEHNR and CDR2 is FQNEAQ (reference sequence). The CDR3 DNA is TGTGCCAGCGGCAAACGAATAGGACAGCTAAACATTCAGTACTTC. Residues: CASGKRIGQLNIQYF.

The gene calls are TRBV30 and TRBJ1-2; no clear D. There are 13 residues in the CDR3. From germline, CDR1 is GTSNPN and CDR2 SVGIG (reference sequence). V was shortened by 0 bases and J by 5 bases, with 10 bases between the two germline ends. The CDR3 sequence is CAWSVTRGYGYTF. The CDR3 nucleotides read TGTGCCTGGAGTGTGACCCGAGGATATGGCTACACCTTC.

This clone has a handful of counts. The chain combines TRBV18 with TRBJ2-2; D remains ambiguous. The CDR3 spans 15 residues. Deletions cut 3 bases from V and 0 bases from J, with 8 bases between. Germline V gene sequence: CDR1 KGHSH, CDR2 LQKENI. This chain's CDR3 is CASSPLQTNTGELFF. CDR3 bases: TGTGCCAGCTCACCGTTACAGACGAACACCGGGGAGCTGTTTTTT.

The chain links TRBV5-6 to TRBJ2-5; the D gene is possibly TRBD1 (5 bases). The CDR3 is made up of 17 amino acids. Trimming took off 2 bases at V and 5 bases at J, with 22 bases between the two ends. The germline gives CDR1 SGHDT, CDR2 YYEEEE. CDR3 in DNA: TGTGCCAGCAGCTTACCGTACCCGACAGCCATGGGGGAGACCCAGTACTTC. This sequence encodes CASSLPYPTAMGETQYF.

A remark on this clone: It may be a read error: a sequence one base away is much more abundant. The CDR3 here is CASSGGGGNEQFF. CDR3 bases: TGTGCCAGCAGTGGGGGAGGGGGCAATGAGCAGTTCTTC. This rearrangement joins TRBV2 to TRBJ2-1, with D perhaps TRBD2 (7 bases). Germline V CDR1 and CDR2: SNHLY, FYNNEI. V was pared by 4 bases and J by 6 bases, with 10 bases between. This CDR3 is built from 13 residues.

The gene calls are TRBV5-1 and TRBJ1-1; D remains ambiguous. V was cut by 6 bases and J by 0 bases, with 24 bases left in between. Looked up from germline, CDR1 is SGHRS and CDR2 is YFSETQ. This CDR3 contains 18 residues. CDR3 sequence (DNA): TGCGCCAGCAAGCCCGCTACCGGGCAGCTCTTCATGAACACTGAAGCTTTCTTT. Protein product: CASKPATGQLFMNTEAFF.

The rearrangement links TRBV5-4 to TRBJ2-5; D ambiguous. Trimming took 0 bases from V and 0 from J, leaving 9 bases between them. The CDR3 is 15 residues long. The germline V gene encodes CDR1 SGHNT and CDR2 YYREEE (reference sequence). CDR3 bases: TGTGCCAGCAGCTTGGGAGTAGGATACCAAGAGACCCAGTACTTC. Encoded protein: CASSLGVGYQETQYF.

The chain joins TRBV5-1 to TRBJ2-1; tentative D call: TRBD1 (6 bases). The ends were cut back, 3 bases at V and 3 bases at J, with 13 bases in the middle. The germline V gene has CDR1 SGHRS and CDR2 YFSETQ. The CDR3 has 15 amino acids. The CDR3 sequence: CASSSRDTDYNEQFF. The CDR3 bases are TGCGCCAGCAGCTCTCGGGACACCGACTACAATGAGCAGTTCTTC.

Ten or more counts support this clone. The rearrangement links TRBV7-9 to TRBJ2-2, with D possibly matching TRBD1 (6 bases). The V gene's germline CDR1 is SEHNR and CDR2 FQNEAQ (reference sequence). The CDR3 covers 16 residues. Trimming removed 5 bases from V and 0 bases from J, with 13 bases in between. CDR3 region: CASSPRTAPNTGELFF. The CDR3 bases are TGTGCCAGCAGCCCCCGGACAGCCCCGAACACCGGGGAGCTGTTTTTT.

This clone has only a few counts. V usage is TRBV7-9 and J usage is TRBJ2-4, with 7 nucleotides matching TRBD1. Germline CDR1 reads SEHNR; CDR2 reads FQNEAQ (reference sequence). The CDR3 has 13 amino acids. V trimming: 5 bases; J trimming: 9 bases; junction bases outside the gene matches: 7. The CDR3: CASSPGQVGIQYF. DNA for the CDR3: TGTGCCAGCAGCCCCGGACAGGTGGGCATTCAGTACTTC.